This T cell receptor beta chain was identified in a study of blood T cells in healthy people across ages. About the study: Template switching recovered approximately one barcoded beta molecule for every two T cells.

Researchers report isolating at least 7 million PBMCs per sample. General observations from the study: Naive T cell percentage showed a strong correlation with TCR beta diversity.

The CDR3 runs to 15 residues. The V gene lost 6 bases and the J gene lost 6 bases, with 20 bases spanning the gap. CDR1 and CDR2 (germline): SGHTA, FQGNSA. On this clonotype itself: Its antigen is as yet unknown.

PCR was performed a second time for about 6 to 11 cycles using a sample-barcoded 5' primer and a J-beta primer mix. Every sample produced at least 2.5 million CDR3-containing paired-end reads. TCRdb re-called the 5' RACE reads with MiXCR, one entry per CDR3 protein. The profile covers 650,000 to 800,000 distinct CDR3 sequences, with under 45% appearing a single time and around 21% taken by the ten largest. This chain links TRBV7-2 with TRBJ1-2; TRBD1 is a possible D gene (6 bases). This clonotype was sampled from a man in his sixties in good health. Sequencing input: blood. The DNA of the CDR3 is TGTGCCAGCAGGCTTTCTCCGGGACAAGCACATGGCTACACCTTC. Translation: CASRLSPGQAHGYTF.